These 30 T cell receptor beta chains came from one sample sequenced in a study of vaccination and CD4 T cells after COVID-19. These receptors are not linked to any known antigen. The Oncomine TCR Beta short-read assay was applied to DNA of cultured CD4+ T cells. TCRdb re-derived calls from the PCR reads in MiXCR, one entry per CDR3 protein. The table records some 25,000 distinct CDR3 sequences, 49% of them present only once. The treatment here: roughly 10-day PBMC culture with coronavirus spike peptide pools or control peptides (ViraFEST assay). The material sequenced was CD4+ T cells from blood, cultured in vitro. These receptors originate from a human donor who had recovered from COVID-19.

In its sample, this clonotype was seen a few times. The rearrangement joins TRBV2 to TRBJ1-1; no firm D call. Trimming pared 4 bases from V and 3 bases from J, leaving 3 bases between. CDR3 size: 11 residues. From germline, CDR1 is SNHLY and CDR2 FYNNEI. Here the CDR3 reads CASSAYTEAFF. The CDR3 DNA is TGTGCCAGCAGTGCTTACACTGAAGCTTTCTTT.

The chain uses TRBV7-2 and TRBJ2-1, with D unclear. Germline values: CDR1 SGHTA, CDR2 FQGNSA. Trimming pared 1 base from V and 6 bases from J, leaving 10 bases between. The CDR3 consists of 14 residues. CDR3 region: CASSLDSPVNEQFF. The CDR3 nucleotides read TGTGCCAGCAGCTTAGACTCCCCGGTCAATGAGCAGTTCTTC.

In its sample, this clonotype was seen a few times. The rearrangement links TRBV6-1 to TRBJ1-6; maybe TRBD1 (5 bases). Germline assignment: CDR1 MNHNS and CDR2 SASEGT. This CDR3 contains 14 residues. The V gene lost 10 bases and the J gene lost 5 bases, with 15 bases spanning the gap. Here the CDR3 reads CAISSGGDNSPLHF. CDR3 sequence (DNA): TGTGCCATCTCGTCGGGGGGGGATAATTCACCCCTCCACTTT.

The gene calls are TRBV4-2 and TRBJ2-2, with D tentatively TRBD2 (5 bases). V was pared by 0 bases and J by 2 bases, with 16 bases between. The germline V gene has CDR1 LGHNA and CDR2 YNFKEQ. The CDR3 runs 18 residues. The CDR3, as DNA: TGTGCCAGCAGCCAAGATAGTATAAGCGGACTTAACACCGGGGAGCTGTTTTTT. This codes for CASSQDSISGLNTGELFF.

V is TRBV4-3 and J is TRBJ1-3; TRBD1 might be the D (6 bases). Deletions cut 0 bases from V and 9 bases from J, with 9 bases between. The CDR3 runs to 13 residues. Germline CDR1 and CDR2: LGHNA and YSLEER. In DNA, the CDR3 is TGCGCCAGCAGCCAAGAAGGGGGGCGCACCATATATTTT. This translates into CASSQEGGRTIYF.

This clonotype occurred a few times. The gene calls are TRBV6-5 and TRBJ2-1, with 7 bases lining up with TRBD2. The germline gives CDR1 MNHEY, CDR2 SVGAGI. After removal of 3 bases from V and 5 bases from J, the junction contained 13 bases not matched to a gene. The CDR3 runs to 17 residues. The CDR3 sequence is CASSYAPGERGDNEQFF. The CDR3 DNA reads TGTGCCAGCAGTTATGCCCCCGGGGAGCGGGGCGACAATGAGCAGTTCTTC.

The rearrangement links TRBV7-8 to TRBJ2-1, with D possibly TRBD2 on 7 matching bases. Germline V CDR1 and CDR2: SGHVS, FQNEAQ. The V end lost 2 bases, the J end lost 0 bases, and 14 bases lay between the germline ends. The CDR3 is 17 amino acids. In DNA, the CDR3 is TGTGCCAGCAGCTTATCGGGGAGGGGGAGCTCCTACAATGAGCAGTTCTTC. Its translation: CASSLSGRGSSYNEQFF.

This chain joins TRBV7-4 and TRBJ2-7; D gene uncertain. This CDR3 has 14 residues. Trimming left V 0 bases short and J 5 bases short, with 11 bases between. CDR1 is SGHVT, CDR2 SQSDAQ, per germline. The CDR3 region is CASSLAASPHEQYF. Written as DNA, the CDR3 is TGTGCCAGCAGCTTAGCGGCTAGTCCCCACGAGCAGTACTTC.

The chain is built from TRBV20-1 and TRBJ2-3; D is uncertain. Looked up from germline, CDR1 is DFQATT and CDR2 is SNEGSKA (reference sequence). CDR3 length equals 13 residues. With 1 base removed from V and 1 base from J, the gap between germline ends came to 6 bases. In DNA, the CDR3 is TGCAGTGCTAGAGTGTGGGGCACAGATACGCAGTATTTT. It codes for CSARVWGTDTQYF.

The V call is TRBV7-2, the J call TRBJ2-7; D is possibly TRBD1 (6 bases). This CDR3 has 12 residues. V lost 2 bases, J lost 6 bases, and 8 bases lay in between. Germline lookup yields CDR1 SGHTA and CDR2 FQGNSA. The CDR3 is CASSLQGSEQYF. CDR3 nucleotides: TGTGCCAGCAGCTTACAGGGGTCCGAGCAGTACTTC.

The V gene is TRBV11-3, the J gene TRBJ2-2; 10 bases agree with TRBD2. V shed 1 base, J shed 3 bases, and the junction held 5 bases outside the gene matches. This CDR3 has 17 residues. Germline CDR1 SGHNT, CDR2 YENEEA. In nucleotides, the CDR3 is TGTGCCAGCAGCTTAGCGATAGCGGGAGGATACACCGGGGAGCTGTTTTTT. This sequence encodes CASSLAIAGGYTGELFF.

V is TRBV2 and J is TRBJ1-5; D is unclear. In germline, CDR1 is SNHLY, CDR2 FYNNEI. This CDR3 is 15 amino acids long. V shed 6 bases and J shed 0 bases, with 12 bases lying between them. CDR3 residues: CASRSDGNSNQPQHF. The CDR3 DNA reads TGTGCCAGCAGGTCGGACGGGAATAGCAATCAGCCCCAGCATTTT.

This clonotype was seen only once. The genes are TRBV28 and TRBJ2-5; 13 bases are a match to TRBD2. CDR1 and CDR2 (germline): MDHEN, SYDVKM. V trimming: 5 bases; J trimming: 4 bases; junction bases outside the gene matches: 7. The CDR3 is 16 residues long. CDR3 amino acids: CASSDAGLAGSETQYF. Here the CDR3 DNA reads TGTGCCAGCAGTGATGCGGGACTAGCGGGGTCAGAGACCCAGTACTTC.

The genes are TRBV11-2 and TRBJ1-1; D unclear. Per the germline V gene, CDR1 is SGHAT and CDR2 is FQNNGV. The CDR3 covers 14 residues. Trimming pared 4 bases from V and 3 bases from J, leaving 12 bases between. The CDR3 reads CASSSPRTYTEAFF. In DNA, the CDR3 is TGTGCCAGCAGCTCTCCGCGGACTTACACTGAAGCTTTCTTT.

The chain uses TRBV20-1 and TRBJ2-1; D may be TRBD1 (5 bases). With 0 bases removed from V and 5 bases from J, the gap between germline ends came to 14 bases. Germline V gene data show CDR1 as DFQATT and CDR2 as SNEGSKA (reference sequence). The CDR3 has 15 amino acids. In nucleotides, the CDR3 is TGCAGTGCTAGAGAGGCAGGGCTCATAGACAATGAGCAGTTCTTC. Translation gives CSAREAGLIDNEQFF.

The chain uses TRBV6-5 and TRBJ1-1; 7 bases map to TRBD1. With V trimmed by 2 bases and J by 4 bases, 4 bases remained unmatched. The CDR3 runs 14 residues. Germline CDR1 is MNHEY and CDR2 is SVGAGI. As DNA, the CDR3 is TGTGCCAGCAGTTACCATGGGACAGTCACTGAAGCTTTCTTT. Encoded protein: CASSYHGTVTEAFF.

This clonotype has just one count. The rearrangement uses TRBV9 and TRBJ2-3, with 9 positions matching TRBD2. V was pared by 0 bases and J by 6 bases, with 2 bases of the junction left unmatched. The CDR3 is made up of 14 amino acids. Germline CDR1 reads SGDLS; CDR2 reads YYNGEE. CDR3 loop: CASSVVAGGDTQYF. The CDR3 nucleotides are TGTGCCAGCAGCGTAGTTGCGGGGGGGGATACGCAGTATTTT.

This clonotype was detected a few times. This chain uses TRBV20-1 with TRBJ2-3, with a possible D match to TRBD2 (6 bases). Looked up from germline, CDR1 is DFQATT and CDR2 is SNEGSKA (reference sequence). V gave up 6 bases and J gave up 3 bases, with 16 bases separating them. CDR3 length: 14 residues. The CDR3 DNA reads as TGCAGTGCCCAACCCGGGGGAGTAACAGATACGCAGTATTTT. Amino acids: CSAQPGGVTDTQYF.

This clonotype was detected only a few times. The CDR3 region has the DNA TGCAGTGCTAGAGGGACAGGTAACGAGCCCCAGCATTTT. Its translation: CSARGTGNEPQHF. This chain links TRBV20-1 with TRBJ1-5; 7 positions match TRBD1. CDR1 is DFQATT, CDR2 SNEGSKA, per germline (reference sequence). The CDR3 is 13 amino acids. J lost 8 bases, V lost 1 base, and 5 bases had no gene match.

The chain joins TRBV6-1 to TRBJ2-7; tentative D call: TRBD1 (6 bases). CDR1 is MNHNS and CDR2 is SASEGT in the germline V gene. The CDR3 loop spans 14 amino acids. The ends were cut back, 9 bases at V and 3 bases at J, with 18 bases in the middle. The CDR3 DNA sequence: TGTGCCAGTACCCCCACAACAGGGTACTACGAGCAGTACTTC. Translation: CASTPTTGYYEQYF.

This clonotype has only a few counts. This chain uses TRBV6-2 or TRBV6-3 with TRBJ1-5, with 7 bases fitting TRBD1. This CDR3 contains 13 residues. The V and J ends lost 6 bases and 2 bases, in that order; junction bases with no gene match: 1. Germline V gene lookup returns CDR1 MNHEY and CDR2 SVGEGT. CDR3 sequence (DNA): TGTGCCAGCAGGGACAGGCGCAATCAGCCCCAGCATTTT. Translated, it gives CASRDRRNQPQHF.

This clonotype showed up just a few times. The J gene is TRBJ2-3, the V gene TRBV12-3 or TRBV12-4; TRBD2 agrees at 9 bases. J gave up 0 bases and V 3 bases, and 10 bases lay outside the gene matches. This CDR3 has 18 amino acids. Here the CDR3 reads CASSFRDPLAGSTDTQYF. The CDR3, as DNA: TGTGCCAGCAGTTTTAGGGATCCACTAGCGGGTAGCACAGATACGCAGTATTTT.

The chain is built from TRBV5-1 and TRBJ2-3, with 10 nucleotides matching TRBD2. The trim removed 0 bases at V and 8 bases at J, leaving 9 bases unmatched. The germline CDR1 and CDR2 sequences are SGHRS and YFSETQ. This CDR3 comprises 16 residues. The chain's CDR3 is CASSLGTSGGFGTQYF. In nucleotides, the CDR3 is TGCGCCAGCAGCTTGGGGACTAGCGGAGGATTCGGTACGCAGTATTTT.

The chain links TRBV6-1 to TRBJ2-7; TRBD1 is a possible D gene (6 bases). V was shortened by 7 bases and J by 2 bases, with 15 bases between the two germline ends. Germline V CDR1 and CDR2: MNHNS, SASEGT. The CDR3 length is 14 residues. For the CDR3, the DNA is TGTGCCAGCATACCCAGGGACAAAACCTACGAGCAGTACTTC. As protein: CASIPRDKTYEQYF.

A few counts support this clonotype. The CDR3 is CSARAGGSKNEQFF. CDR3 DNA sequence: TGCAGTGCTAGAGCCGGCGGGAGTAAAAATGAGCAGTTCTTC. The rearrangement uses TRBV20-1 and TRBJ2-1; TRBD2 agrees at 7 bases. In germline, CDR1 is DFQATT, CDR2 SNEGSKA (reference sequence). V shed 1 base, J shed 7 bases, and the junction held 7 bases outside the gene matches. The CDR3 totals 14 residues.

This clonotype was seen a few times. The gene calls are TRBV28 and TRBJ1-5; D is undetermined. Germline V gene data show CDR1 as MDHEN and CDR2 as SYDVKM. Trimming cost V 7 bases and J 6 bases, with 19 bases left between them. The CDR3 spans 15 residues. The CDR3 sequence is CASTPGGRARQPQHF. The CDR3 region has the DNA TGTGCCAGCACCCCGGGAGGGAGGGCTCGTCAGCCCCAGCATTTT.

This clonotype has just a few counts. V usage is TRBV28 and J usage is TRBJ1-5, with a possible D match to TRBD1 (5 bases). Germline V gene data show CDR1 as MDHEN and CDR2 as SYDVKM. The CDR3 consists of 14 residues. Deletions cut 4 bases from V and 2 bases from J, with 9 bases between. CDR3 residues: CASSYTGGNQPQHF. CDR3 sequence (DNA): TGTGCCAGCAGTTACACAGGAGGCAATCAGCCCCAGCATTTT. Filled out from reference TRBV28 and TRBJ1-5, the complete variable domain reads DVKVTQSSRYLVKRTGEKVFLECVQDMDHENMFWYRQDPGLGLRLIYFSYDVKMKEKGDIPEGYSVSREKKERFSLILESASTNQTSMYLCASSYTGGNQPQHFGDGTRLSIL.

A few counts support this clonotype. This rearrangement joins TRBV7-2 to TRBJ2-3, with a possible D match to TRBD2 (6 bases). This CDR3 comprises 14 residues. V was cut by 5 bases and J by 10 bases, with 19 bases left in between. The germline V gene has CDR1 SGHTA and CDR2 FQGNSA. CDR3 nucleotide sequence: TGTGCCAGCAGCCCCCGGCGGGTAAGGGAGGCGCAGTATTTT. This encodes CASSPRRVREAQYF.

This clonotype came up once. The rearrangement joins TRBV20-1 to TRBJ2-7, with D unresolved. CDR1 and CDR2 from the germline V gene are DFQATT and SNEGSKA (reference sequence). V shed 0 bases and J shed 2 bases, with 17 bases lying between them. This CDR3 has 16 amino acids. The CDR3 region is CSARDPQKPRTYEQYF. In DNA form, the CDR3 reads TGCAGTGCTAGAGATCCCCAAAAACCTAGGACCTACGAGCAGTACTTC.

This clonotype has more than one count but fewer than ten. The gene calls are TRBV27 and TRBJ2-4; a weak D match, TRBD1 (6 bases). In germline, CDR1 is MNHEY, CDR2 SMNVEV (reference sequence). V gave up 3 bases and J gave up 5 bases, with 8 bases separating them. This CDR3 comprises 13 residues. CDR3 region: CASSLTGQNIQYF. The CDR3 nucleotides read TGTGCCAGCAGTTTGACAGGCCAAAACATTCAGTACTTC.